The entry that follows covers one T cell receptor beta chain sequence. Its antigen is undetermined. The table came from immunoSEQ multiplex PCR; TCRdb's copy has only in-frame clones and leaves some out. The sample has tens of thousands of clones; 70% to 90% are singletons. This sample is part of a study of T cell responses to AZD1222 COVID-19 vaccine. Germline assignment: CDR1 SGHAT and CDR2 FQNNGV. The CDR3 is 15 amino acids. The ends were cut back, 1 base at V and 8 bases at J, with 15 bases in the middle. Study-level findings and limits: Dominant CD4 TCR responses targeted spike regions 160-218 and 743-854.

The clonotype comes from an adult in good health. V gene TRBV11-2 combines with J gene TRBJ2-1, with no clear D. The source was peripheral blood, collected on day 0 of AZD1222 vaccination. CDR3: CASSLAQYSPHEQFF. In DNA form, the CDR3 reads TGTGCCAGCAGCTTAGCCCAGTATTCCCCCCATGAGCAGTTCTTC.